This TCR beta chain was found in a study of radiotherapy plus CTLA-4 blockade in lung cancer. Study context: Among all patients, approximately 18% showed objective responses, while 30% to 35% had disease control.

Participants had chemo-refractory metastatic non-small-cell lung cancer and were treated with focal radiation plus ipilimumab CTLA-4 blockade. The germline CDR1 and CDR2 sequences are MNHNY and SVGAGI (reference sequence). The V end was cut by 7 bases, the J end by 0 bases, with 15 bases between. This CDR3 has 15 residues. Repertoires were generated with immunoSEQ multiplex PCR, while TCRdb's copy carries only in-frame clones and drops some. The table lists roughly 73,000 clones, around 87% of them singletons. Study findings and constraints: Together with interferon-beta, which increased in serum after radiation, early dynamic changes in blood T cell clones were reportedly the best predictors of response. Blood TCR clones of tumor origin expanded after radiotherapy plus ipilimumab.

As concerns this clone: Its antigen remains unknown.

The chain has TRBV6-6 and TRBJ1-1; D gene ambiguous. The material sequenced was peripheral blood, taken from a patient treated with radiotherapy plus ipilimumab. This clonotype was sampled from a human donor with non-small cell lung cancer that progressed on radiotherapy plus ipilimumab. CDR3 nucleotides: TGTGCCAGCATGAAGGATCGGGATATGAACACTGAAGCTTTCTTT. Protein product: CASMKDRDMNTEAFF.